This TCR beta chain was identified during a study of blood T cell repertoires in COVID-19. Looking at the study overall: PBMCs, B-cell-depleted T cells, or T cells provided the cDNA or gDNA that made up the material.

The table came from immunoSEQ multiplex PCR; TCRdb's copy has only in-frame clones and leaves some out. The sample contains some 100,000 clones, 85% to 90% of which appear only once. The CDR3 spans 12 residues. Trimming removed 2 bases at V and 5 bases at J, with 6 bases between. The germline V gene has CDR1 LGHNT and CDR2 FRNRAP. This chain uses TRBV12-5 with TRBJ2-5; D is unresolved. This TCR was recovered from a woman between 70 and 85 years old with acute or convalescent COVID-19. Input material: peripheral blood. CDR3 residues: CASGLFGETQYF. The DNA of the CDR3 is TGTGCTAGTGGTTTGTTTGGCGAGACCCAGTACTTC.